Shown below are 28 T cell receptor beta chains from a single sample sequenced in a study of blood T cell repertoires in COVID-19. The repertoire was sequenced with immunoSEQ multiplex PCR; TCRdb's copy has only in-frame clones and lacks some. The table lists some 300,000 clones, 75% to 90% of them singletons. The sample comprised peripheral blood. The receptors stem from a woman aged 50 to 60 with COVID-19, enrolled during active disease.

This chain connects TRBV6-5 to TRBJ1-5; no clear D. Trimming removed 0 bases at V and 1 base at J, with 7 bases between. There are 15 residues in the CDR3. The germline CDR1 and CDR2 sequences are MNHEY and SVGAGI. CDR3 sequence (DNA): TGTGCCAGCAGTTACTCACACAACAGCAATCAGCCCCAGCATTTT. This codes for CASSYSHNSNQPQHF.

V usage is TRBV6-5 and J usage is TRBJ2-3; no firm D call. The CDR3 contains 11 residues. In germline, CDR1 is MNHEY, CDR2 SVGAGI. V gave up 7 bases and J gave up 6 bases, with 8 bases separating them. CDR3 protein: CASTLSDTQYF. The CDR3 bases are TGTGCCAGCACCCTTAGCGATACGCAGTATTTT.

This clone was picked up one time. The genes are TRBV10-1 and TRBJ2-3, with TRBD2 matching over 9 bases. This CDR3 is built from 15 residues. V lost 0 bases, J lost 8 bases, and 6 bases stayed unmatched. Per the germline V gene, CDR1 is WNHNN and CDR2 is SYGVQD (reference sequence). The CDR3 loop is CASSESEAGGRTQYF. CDR3 bases: TGCGCCAGCAGTGAGTCGGAAGCGGGAGGCCGTACGCAGTATTTT.

Only one count was recorded for this clone. Compared with germline, one end of the junction differs, possibly owing to a read error. This CDR3 is also generated by other DNA sequences in the sample. The J gene is TRBJ1-6, the V gene TRBV30; D not certain. In germline, CDR1 is GTSNPN, CDR2 SVGIG (reference sequence). This CDR3 region has 12 residues. In nucleotides, the CDR3 is TGTGCTTGGAGCCCGGGTAATTCACCCCTCCACTTT. This translates into CAWSPGNSPLHF.

The chain combines TRBV6-6 with TRBJ2-1; 12 positions agree with TRBD1. This CDR3 contains 15 residues. Germline lookup yields CDR1 MNHNY and CDR2 SVGAGI (reference sequence). J was trimmed by 7 bases and V by 5 bases; bases with no gene match: 6. CDR3 loop: CASSLGQGARNEQFF. In nucleotides, the CDR3 is TGTGCCAGCAGTCTGGGACAGGGGGCGCGGAATGAGCAGTTCTTC.

This clone has a single count. J is TRBJ2-1 and V is TRBV19; 13 bases are a match to TRBD2. The CDR3 length is 17 residues. From germline, CDR1 is LNHDA and CDR2 SQIVND (reference sequence). V shed 4 bases, J shed 8 bases, and the junction held 11 bases outside the gene matches. The CDR3 here is CASSTQWGTSGTHEQFF. The CDR3 DNA follows: TGTGCCAGTAGTACACAATGGGGGACTAGCGGGACCCATGAGCAGTTCTTC.

The chain combines TRBV7-2 with TRBJ2-3, with TRBD2 matching over 7 bases. V shed 5 bases and J 4 bases; nucleotides not matched to a gene: 12. Germline-derived CDR1 and CDR2 are SGHTA and FQGNSA. The CDR3 loop spans 16 amino acids. The CDR3 spells CASSRMGLSSPDTQYF. In nucleotides, the CDR3 is TGTGCCAGCAGCAGAATGGGACTATCGAGTCCAGATACGCAGTATTTT.

This chain joins TRBV18 and TRBJ1-1; TRBD1 matches at 11 bases. This CDR3 spans 16 amino acids. The junction had 8 bases not matched to a gene; V was cut back by 8 bases and J by 0 bases. Germline loops: CDR1 KGHSH, CDR2 LQKENI. The CDR3, as DNA: TGTGCCAGCACTGGACAGGGGGCAATAGTGAACACTGAAGCTTTCTTT. Encoded protein: CASTGQGAIVNTEAFF.

The chain combines TRBV7-8 with TRBJ2-7; D is uncertain. V lost 0 bases and J 8 bases, leaving 8 bases between the germline ends. Per germline, CDR1 SGHVS and CDR2 FQNEAQ. The CDR3 covers 12 residues. The CDR3 is CASSLAVSKQYF. CDR3 bases: TGTGCCAGCAGCTTAGCAGTATCTAAGCAGTACTTC.

This clone was counted once. The chain combines TRBV5-6 with TRBJ1-6, with a tentative D call TRBD1 (5 bases). The V end was cut by 0 bases, the J end by 8 bases, with 9 bases between. The CDR3 totals 14 residues. Germline CDR1 is SGHDT and CDR2 is YYEEEE. CDR3 sequence (DNA): TGTGCCAGCAGCTTGGCCCAGGGCGATTCACCCCTCCACTTT. Translating it yields CASSLAQGDSPLHF.

V usage is TRBV9 and J usage is TRBJ2-7; a weak D match, TRBD2 (6 bases). Trimming stripped 2 bases from V and 2 bases from J, with 14 bases between. The V gene's germline CDR1 is SGDLS and CDR2 YYNGEE. The CDR3 loop spans 15 amino acids. In DNA form, the CDR3 reads TGTGCCAGCAGCGTTTCTGGCGGGAATCCCTACGAGCAGTACTTC. Encoded protein: CASSVSGGNPYEQYF.

The chain couples TRBV5-6 to TRBJ2-5; no firm D call. The V end was cut by 0 bases, the J end by 9 bases, with 15 bases between. Germline V gene sequence: CDR1 SGHDT, CDR2 YYEEEE. The length of the CDR3 is 14 residues. For the CDR3, the DNA is TGTGCCAGCAGCTTGGAAAGTTTAGTTTCTTCCCAGTACTTC. Translation: CASSLESLVSSQYF.

The chain joins TRBV4-1 to TRBJ2-7; D perhaps matches TRBD1 (6 bases). This CDR3 spans 15 amino acids. Trimming stripped 6 bases from V and 4 bases from J, with 19 bases between. The germline V gene has CDR1 MGHRA and CDR2 YSYEKL. The CDR3 loop reads CASRKLGDKRYEQYF. In DNA, the CDR3 is TGCGCCAGCAGAAAATTAGGGGACAAGAGATACGAGCAGTACTTC.

The rearrangement joins TRBV19 to TRBJ1-3, with TRBD1 matching 7 bases. The CDR3 spans 14 residues. Germline CDR1 LNHDA, CDR2 SQIVND (reference sequence). Losses at the gene ends were 6 bases for V and 6 bases for J; bases not matched to a gene: 8. CDR3 residues: CASREQGTENTIYF. The CDR3 DNA sequence: TGTGCCAGTAGGGAACAGGGGACAGAAAACACCATATATTTT.

For this clone: Different DNA sequences within this sample yield the same CDR3. The rearrangement links TRBV7-9 to TRBJ2-7; D unresolved. The germline V and J ends were trimmed by 6 bases and 7 bases, with 10 bases remaining between them. The CDR3 extends over 11 amino acids. Germline CDR1 is SEHNR and CDR2 is FQNEAQ (reference sequence). The CDR3 DNA sequence: TGTGCCAGCAGTCTCTCCGGGGAGCAGTACTTC. Encoded protein: CASSLSGEQYF.

The J gene is TRBJ1-1, the V gene TRBV10-3, with a weak D call TRBD1 (6 bases). This CDR3 is built from 16 residues. The ends were cut back, 0 bases at V and 0 bases at J, with 11 bases in the middle. In germline, CDR1 is ENHRY, CDR2 SYGVKD. DNA of the CDR3: TGTGCCATCAGTGAGTCGCGGGGGCCCATGAACACTGAAGCTTTCTTT. It specifies CAISESRGPMNTEAFF.

V gene TRBV28 combines with J gene TRBJ2-7; D might be TRBD1 (6 bases). This CDR3 region has 15 residues. Trimming left V 7 bases short and J 5 bases short, with 21 bases between. CDR1 MDHEN and CDR2 SYDVKM come from the germline V gene. The CDR3 bases are TGTGCCAGCACCCCCCTAGGAGCAGGGGCCCACGAGCAGTACTTC. Protein: CASTPLGAGAHEQYF.

This chain joins TRBV5-6 and TRBJ2-7; D is unresolved. V shed 0 bases and J shed 2 bases, with 9 bases lying between them. CDR3 length: 14 amino acids. Germline V lookup: CDR1 SGHDT, CDR2 YYEEEE. This CDR3 is CASSLGIVPYEQYF. The CDR3 nucleotides read TGTGCCAGCAGCTTGGGTATAGTCCCCTACGAGCAGTACTTC. Filled out from reference TRBV5-6 and TRBJ2-7, the complete variable domain reads DAGVTQSPTHLIKTRGQQVTLRCSPKSGHDTVSWYQQALGQGPQFIFQYYEEEERQRGNFPDRFSGHQFPNYSSELNVNALLLGDSALYLCASSLGIVPYEQYFGPGTRLTVT.

The chain combines TRBV10-3 with TRBJ1-1; 9 nucleotides match TRBD1. V dropped 3 bases and J dropped 5; count of bases not matched to a gene: 7. This CDR3 spans 15 amino acids. CDR1 and CDR2 from the germline V gene are ENHRY and SYGVKD. In DNA form, the CDR3 reads TGTGCCATCAGTGAATACCGGGACAGGGATACTGAAGCTTTCTTT. Its translation is CAISEYRDRDTEAFF.

The rearrangement links TRBV6-6 to TRBJ1-1; no clear D. V gave up 6 bases and J gave up 3 bases, with 11 bases separating them. The CDR3 consists of 13 residues. Germline CDR1 MNHNY, CDR2 SVGAGI (reference sequence). The CDR3 sequence is CASSLTGDTEAFF. The CDR3 DNA sequence: TGTGCCAGCAGCCTAACCGGGGACACTGAAGCTTTCTTT.

V is TRBV4-2 and J is TRBJ2-1; 7 bases are a match to TRBD2. The V and J ends lost 4 bases and 2 bases, in that order; junction bases with no gene match: 11. The CDR3 sequence is 17 residues long. CDR1 is LGHNA, CDR2 YNFKEQ, per germline. The CDR3 loop is CASSPRGSGTAYNEQFF. The CDR3 bases are TGTGCCAGCAGCCCCCGGGGAAGCGGGACCGCCTACAATGAGCAGTTCTTC.

The chain recombines TRBV7-3 with TRBJ2-1, with TRBD2 matching 13 bases. Trimming cost V 4 bases and J 6 bases; bases outside gene matches: 6. Germline V gene sequence: CDR1 SGHTA, CDR2 FQGTGA. The CDR3 length is 16 residues. Here the CDR3 reads CASSSAGTSGTNEQFF. In DNA form, the CDR3 reads TGTGCCAGCAGCTCGGCCGGGACTAGCGGGACCAATGAGCAGTTCTTC.

The rearrangement joins TRBV5-1 to TRBJ1-4, with 8 bases identical to TRBD1. Losses at the gene ends were 4 bases for V and 4 bases for J; bases not matched to a gene: 9. Germline V gene sequence: CDR1 SGHRS, CDR2 YFSETQ. This CDR3 contains 16 residues. The CDR3 DNA follows: TGCGCCAGCAGCCAAACTGACAGGGGTTATAATGAAAAACTGTTTTTT. Translating gives CASSQTDRGYNEKLFF.

The chain is built from TRBV29-1 and TRBJ2-1; 7 nucleotides align to TRBD2. Germline V gives CDR1 SQVTM, CDR2 ANQGSEA. The CDR3 has 11 residues. J gave up 11 bases and V 2 bases, and 3 bases lay outside the gene matches. This CDR3 is CSVETSGKQFF. CDR3 in DNA: TGCAGCGTTGAAACCAGCGGGAAGCAGTTCTTC.

The chain recombines TRBV9 with TRBJ1-1; D might be TRBD1 (6 bases). The CDR3 spans 11 residues. Germline V gene sequence: CDR1 SGDLS, CDR2 YYNGEE. V was clipped by 7 bases and J by 5 bases, with 9 bases between them. The DNA for the CDR3 is TGTGCCAGCGGGGGCGGAACTGAAGCTTTCTTT. Its protein product is CASGGGTEAFF.

V gene TRBV30 combines with J gene TRBJ2-5; 7 bases fit TRBD2. The CDR3 is made up of 14 amino acids. Per germline, CDR1 GTSNPN and CDR2 SVGIG (reference sequence). The V segment lost 1 base and the J segment 0 bases; nucleotides outside the gene matches: 2. CDR3: CAWSGDYYQETQYF. Here the CDR3 DNA reads TGTGCCTGGAGTGGGGACTACTACCAAGAGACCCAGTACTTC.

The J gene is TRBJ1-2, the V gene TRBV20-1; a possible D gene is TRBD1 (6 bases). Germline assignment: CDR1 DFQATT and CDR2 SNEGSKA (reference sequence). The CDR3 totals 16 residues. Trimming took 3 bases from V and 4 from J, leaving 21 bases between them. The CDR3 spells CSASQNPTGSPYGYTF. In nucleotides, the CDR3 is TGCAGTGCTAGTCAAAATCCGACAGGATCCCCCTATGGCTACACCTTC.

This clone has more than one count but fewer than ten. The rearrangement joins TRBV19 to TRBJ1-5; 8 nucleotides line up with TRBD1. J lost 4 bases, V lost 4 bases, and 3 bases had no gene match. This CDR3 contains 14 residues. The V gene's germline CDR1 is LNHDA and CDR2 SQIVND (reference sequence). The chain's CDR3 is CASSTWTGNQPQHF. The CDR3 DNA reads TGTGCCAGTAGTACCTGGACAGGGAATCAGCCCCAGCATTTT. The entire variable domain, with the rest obtained from reference TRBV19 and TRBJ1-5, is as follows: DGGITQSPKYLFRKEGQNVTLSCEQNLNHDAMYWYRQDPGQGLRLIYYSQIVNDFQKGDIAEGYSVSREKKESFPLTVTSAQKNPTAFYLCASSTWTGNQPQHFGDGTRLSIL.